This TCR beta chain is drawn from a study of shared clonotypes between healthy human individuals. Some clones are missing from TCRdb's copy, which holds only in-frame ones; the method was immunoSEQ multiplex PCR. The sample lists around 550,000 clones, 90% to 96% occurring once. Germline V gives CDR1 GTSNPN, CDR2 SVGIG (reference sequence). The CDR3 loop spans 14 amino acids. Trimming took 3 bases from V and 5 from J; bases not matched to a gene: 6. The sample taken for sequencing was naive CD4+ T cells sorted from blood. Specified subset: CD45RA+ positively selected. This sequence originates from a woman in her twenties or thirties in good health. This chain uses TRBV30 with TRBJ2-3; 9 bases line up with TRBD1. The CDR3 protein is CAWRLQGAGDTQYF. The CDR3, as DNA: TGTGCCTGGAGGCTACAGGGGGCCGGAGATACGCAGTATTTT.